The 6 T cell receptor beta chains in this list originate from one sample, sequenced in a study of blood T cell repertoires in COVID-19. TCRdb's copy holds only in-frame clones and misses some; the assay was immunoSEQ multiplex PCR. The data hold approximately 47,000 clones, with more than 75% observed a single time. The sequenced sample consisted of peripheral blood. These receptor sequences come from an older woman with acute or convalescent COVID-19.

The chain recombines TRBV11-3 with TRBJ2-3; 10 bases match TRBD2. The CDR3 extends over 14 amino acids. Looked up from germline, CDR1 is SGHNT and CDR2 is YENEEA. V dropped 5 bases and J dropped 5; count of bases not matched to a gene: 4. DNA of the CDR3: TGTGCCAGCAGCCTGAGCGGGGGGGTAGATACGCAGTATTTT. This sequence encodes CASSLSGGVDTQYF. The entire variable domain, with the rest obtained from reference TRBV11-3 and TRBJ2-3, is as follows: EAGVVQSPRYKIIEKKQPVAFWCNPISGHNTLYWYLQNLGQGPELLIRYENEEAVDDSQLPKDRFSAERLKGVDSTLKIQPAELGDSAVYLCASSLSGGVDTQYFGPGTRLTVL.

The chain recombines TRBV2 with TRBJ2-1; 13 bases line up with TRBD2. Germline CDR1 reads SNHLY; CDR2 reads FYNNEI. The trim removed 10 bases at V and 7 bases at J, leaving 4 bases unmatched. The CDR3 spans 13 residues. CDR3 loop: CATGTSGDNEQFF. CDR3 nucleotides: TGTGCCACCGGGACTAGCGGGGATAATGAGCAGTTCTTC.

This chain uses TRBV5-1 with TRBJ2-7; 12 positions agree with TRBD2. V was pared by 3 bases and J by 1 base, with 11 bases of the junction left unmatched. The CDR3 spans 18 residues. From germline, CDR1 is SGHRS and CDR2 YFSETQ. CDR3 protein: CASSSTGTSGFMSYEQYF. As DNA, the CDR3 is TGCGCCAGCAGCTCAACCGGGACTAGCGGGTTTATGTCCTACGAGCAGTACTTC.

This clone was seen only a few times. This chain uses TRBV27 with TRBJ1-5; 9 bases agree with TRBD1. Germline CDR1 is MNHEY and CDR2 is SMNVEV (reference sequence). V lost 5 bases and J lost 6; bases outside the gene matches: 11. The CDR3 has 16 amino acids. CDR3 bases: TGTGCCAGCAGTATCACCGGGACAGGGATTCCTCAGCCCCAGCATTTT. This gives the protein CASSITGTGIPQPQHF.

The rearrangement links TRBV2 to TRBJ1-2; possible D gene TRBD1, 5 bases. CDR1 is SNHLY, CDR2 FYNNEI, per germline. V was cut by 6 bases and J by 7 bases, with 9 bases left in between. The CDR3 extends over 11 amino acids. The CDR3 nucleotides read TGTGCCAGCAGAACTACAGGTGGCTACACCTTC. It is translated as CASRTTGGYTF.

The DNA for the CDR3 is TGTGCCAGCAGCCAGTACACAGGGGCTGGAAACACCATATATTTT. It translates to CASSQYTGAGNTIYF. The genes are TRBV9 and TRBJ1-3, with TRBD1 identical over 7 bases. V lost 4 bases and J lost 2; bases outside the gene matches: 6. Looked up from germline, CDR1 is SGDLS and CDR2 is YYNGEE. The CDR3 is made up of 15 amino acids. Variable domain in full (rest from reference TRBV9 and TRBJ1-3): DSGVTQTPKHLITATGQRVTLRCSPRSGDLSVYWYQQSLDQGLQFLIQYYNGEERAKGNILERFSAQQFPDLHSELNLSSLELGDSALYFCASSQYTGAGNTIYFGEGSWLTVV.